This TCR beta chain was profiled in a study of brain T cells in children with intractable seizures. The germline V gene has CDR1 SGHTA and CDR2 FQGTGA. This CDR3 comprises 14 residues. Trimming pared 6 bases from V and 5 bases from J, leaving 13 bases between. The assay was immunoSEQ multiplex PCR, and TCRdb's table has in-frame clones only and misses some. The table shows about 350,000 clones, with over 90% occurring only once. Time point of the sample: blood from clinic visit 5 months post-surgery; TSC patient then seizure free. Surgery cases with the highest brain T cell transcript signatures were chosen for sequencing.

The rearrangement links TRBV7-3 to TRBJ2-2, with no clear D. The material sequenced was peripheral blood, taken 4 to 6 months after surgery. This TCR was sampled from a boy in the first two years of life with tuberous sclerosis and intractable seizures. As DNA, the CDR3 is TGTGCCAGCAGAGCCGCCGCAGGTACCGGGGAGCTGTTTTTT. The encoded protein is CASRAAAGTGELFF.